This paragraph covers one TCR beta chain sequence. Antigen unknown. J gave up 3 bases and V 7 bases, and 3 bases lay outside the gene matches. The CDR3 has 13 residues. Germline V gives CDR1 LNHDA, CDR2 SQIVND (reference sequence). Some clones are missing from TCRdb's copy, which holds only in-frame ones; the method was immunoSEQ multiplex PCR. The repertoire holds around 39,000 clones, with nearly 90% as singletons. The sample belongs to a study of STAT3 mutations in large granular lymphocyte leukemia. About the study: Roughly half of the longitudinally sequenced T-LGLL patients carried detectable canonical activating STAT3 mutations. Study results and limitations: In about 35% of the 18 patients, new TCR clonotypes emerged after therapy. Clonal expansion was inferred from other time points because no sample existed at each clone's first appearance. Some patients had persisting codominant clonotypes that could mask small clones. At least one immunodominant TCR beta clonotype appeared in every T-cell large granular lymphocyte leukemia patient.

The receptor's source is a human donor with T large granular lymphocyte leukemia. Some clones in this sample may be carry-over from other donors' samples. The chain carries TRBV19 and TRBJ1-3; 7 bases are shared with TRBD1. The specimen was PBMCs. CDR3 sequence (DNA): TGTGCCAGTAAGGGGGACAGTGGAAACACCATATATTTT. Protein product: CASKGDSGNTIYF. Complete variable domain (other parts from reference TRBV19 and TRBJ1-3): DGGITQSPKYLFRKEGQNVTLSCEQNLNHDAMYWYRQDPGQGLRLIYYSQIVNDFQKGDIAEGYSVSREKKESFPLTVTSAQKNPTAFYLCASKGDSGNTIYFGEGSWLTVV.